These 4 T cell receptor beta chains originate from one sample sequenced in a study of blood T cells in healthy people across ages. PCR was performed a second time for roughly 6 to 12 cycles using a sample-barcoded 5' primer and a J-beta primer mix. TCRdb recomputed calls from the 5' RACE reads with MiXCR, one row per CDR3 protein. The table records some 1 million distinct CDR3 sequences, around 45% of them present only once. Sequenced material: blood. These receptors were obtained from a woman in her sixties in good health.

The chain employs TRBV29-1 and TRBJ2-3, with 11 bases lining up with TRBD2. The germline gives CDR1 SQVTM, CDR2 ANQGSEA. This CDR3 is 16 amino acids long. The junction had 17 bases not matched to a gene; V was cut back by 7 bases and J by 8 bases. The CDR3 DNA reads as TGCAGCGCCGCCCCCATAGCGGGAGGGCCGGGAGCTACGCAGTATTTT. Protein product: CSAAPIAGGPGATQYF.

The rearrangement joins TRBV4-1 to TRBJ2-3; no firm D call. V was shortened by 1 base and J by 0 bases, with 11 bases between the two germline ends. The CDR3 has 16 residues. Germline assignment: CDR1 MGHRA and CDR2 YSYEKL. CDR3 nucleotide sequence: TGCGCCAGCAGCCAAGGGGATGTTTCTAGCACAGATACGCAGTATTTT. This encodes CASSQGDVSSTDTQYF.

The V and J genes are TRBV5-1 and TRBJ1-2; 7 nucleotides agree with TRBD1. CDR3 length: 14 amino acids. Looked up from germline, CDR1 is SGHRS and CDR2 is YFSETQ. The J segment lost 3 bases and the V segment lost 10 bases, leaving 12 bases of the junction unmatched. The CDR3 loop is CAGGITGADYGYTF. CDR3 coding DNA: TGCGCCGGCGGAATAACAGGGGCGGACTATGGCTACACCTTC.

The rearrangement joins TRBV29-1 to TRBJ1-1; 9 nucleotides match TRBD1. The CDR3 runs 14 residues. The germline V gene has CDR1 SQVTM and CDR2 ANQGSEA. The J segment lost 7 bases and the V segment lost 2 bases, leaving 8 bases of the junction unmatched. The DNA of the CDR3 is TGCAGCGTTGAACCGGGACAGGGTGGTGGTGAAGCTTTCTTT. Protein product: CSVEPGQGGGEAFF.